Sequencing of this TCR beta chain was carried out in a study of OX40 agonist ivuxolimab in advanced cancers. Libraries were prepared by immunoSEQ multiplex PCR; TCRdb keeps only in-frame clonotypes and omits some of them. The sample lists under 30,000 clones, roughly nine tenths seen once, with 24% in the top ten. Germline values: CDR1 SGHVS, CDR2 FNYEAQ. The CDR3 totals 17 residues. The V end was cut by 1 base, the J end by 0 bases, with 13 bases between. The sequencing here drew on CD4+ or CD8+ T cells sorted from blood, taken in a trial of the OX40 agonist ivuxolimab. The chain couples TRBV7-6 to TRBJ2-1; the D gene is possibly TRBD1 (6 bases). This TCR derives from an adult with an advanced solid tumor such as melanoma, head and neck, liver or kidney cancer. CDR3 region: CASSLGGTSSSYNEQFF. CDR3 DNA: TGTGCCAGCAGCTTAGGTGGGACATCGAGCTCCTACAATGAGCAGTTCTTC.